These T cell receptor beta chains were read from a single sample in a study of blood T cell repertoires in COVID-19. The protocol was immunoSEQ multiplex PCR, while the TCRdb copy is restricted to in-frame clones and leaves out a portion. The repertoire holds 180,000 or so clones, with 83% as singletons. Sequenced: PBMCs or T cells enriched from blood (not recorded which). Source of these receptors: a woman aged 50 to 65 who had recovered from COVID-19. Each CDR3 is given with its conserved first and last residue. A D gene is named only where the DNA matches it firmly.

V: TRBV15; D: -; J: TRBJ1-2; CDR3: CATSSGTNYGYTF
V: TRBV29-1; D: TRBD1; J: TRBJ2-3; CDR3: CSVGWSGGLTDTQYF
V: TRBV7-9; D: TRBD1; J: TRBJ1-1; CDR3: CASSLQGAGTEAFF
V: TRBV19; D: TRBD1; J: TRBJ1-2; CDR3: CASSRQGTLYGYTF
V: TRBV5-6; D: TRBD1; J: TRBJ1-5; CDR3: CASSGTGRNQPQHF
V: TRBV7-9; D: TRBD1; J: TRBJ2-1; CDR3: CASNLGQGSYNEQFF
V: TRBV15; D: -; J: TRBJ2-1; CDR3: CATSRDRSSYNEQFF
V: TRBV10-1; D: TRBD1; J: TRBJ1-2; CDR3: CASSGQGNYGYTF
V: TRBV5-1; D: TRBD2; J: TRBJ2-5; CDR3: CASTPGPSGSWGQETQYF
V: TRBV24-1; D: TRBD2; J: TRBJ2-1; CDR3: CATSEHRASGGSYNEQFF
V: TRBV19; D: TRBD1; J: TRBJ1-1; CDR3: CASSIGRTGFAEAFF
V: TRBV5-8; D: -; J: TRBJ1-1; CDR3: CASSLRGEDTEAFF
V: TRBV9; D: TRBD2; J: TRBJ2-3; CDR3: CASSSTSGRVRDTQYF
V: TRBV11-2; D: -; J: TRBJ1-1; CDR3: CASSRRVEAFF
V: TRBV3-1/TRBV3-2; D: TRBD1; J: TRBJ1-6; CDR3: CASSQGTGSPLHF
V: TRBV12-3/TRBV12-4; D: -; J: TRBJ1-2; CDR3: CASRATGNGYTF
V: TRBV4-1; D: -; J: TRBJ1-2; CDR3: CASSQVPSGPTYGYTF
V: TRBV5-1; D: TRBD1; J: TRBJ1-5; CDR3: CASSLDGTGFQPQHF